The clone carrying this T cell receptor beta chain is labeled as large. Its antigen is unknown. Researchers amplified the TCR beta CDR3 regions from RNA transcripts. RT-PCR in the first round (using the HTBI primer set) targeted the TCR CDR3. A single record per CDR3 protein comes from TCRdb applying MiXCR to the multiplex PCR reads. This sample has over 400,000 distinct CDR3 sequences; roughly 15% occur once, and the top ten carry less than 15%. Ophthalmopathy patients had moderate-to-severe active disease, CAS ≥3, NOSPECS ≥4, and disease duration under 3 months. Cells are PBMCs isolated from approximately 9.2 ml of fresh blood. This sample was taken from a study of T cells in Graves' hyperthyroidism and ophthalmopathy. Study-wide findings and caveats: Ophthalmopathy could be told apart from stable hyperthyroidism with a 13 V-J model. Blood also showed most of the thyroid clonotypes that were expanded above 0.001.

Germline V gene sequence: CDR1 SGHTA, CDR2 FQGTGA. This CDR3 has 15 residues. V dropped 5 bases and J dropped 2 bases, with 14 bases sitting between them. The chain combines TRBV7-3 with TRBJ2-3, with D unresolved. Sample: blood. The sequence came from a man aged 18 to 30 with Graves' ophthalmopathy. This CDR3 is CASSATPQPTDTQYF. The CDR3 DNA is TGTGCCAGCAGCGCCACCCCACAGCCCACAGATACGCAGTATTTT.